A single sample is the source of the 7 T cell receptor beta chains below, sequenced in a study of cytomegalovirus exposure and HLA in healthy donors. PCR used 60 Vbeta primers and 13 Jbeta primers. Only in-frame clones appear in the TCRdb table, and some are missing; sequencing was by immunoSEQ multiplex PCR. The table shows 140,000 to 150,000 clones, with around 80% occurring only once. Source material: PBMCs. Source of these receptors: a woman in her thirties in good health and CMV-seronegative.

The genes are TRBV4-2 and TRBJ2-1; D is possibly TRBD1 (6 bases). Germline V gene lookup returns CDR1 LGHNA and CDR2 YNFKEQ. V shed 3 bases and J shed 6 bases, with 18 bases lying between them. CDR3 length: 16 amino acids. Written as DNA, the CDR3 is TGTGCCAGCAGCCAGTCAGGTTACAGGGAAACCAATGAGCAGTTCTTC. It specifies CASSQSGYRETNEQFF.

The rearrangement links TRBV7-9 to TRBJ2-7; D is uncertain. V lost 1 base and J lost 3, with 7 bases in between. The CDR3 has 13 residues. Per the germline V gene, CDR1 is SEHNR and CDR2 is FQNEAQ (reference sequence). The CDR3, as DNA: TGTGCCAGCAGCTTAGAACAGTTCTACGAGCAGTACTTC. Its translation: CASSLEQFYEQYF.

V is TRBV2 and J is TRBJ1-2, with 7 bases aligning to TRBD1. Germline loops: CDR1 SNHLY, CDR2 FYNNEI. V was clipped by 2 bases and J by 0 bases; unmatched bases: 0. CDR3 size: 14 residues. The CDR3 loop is CASSEQGANYGYTF. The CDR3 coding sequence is TGTGCCAGCAGTGAACAGGGGGCTAACTATGGCTACACCTTC.

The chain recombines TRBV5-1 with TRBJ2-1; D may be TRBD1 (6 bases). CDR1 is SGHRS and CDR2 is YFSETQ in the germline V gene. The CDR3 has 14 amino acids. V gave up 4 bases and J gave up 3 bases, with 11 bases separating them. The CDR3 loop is CASSQGQNYNEQFF. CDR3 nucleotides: TGCGCCAGCAGCCAGGGGCAAAACTACAATGAGCAGTTCTTC. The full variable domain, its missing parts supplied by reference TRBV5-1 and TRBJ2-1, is KAGVTQTPRYLIKTRGQQVTLSCSPISGHRSVSWYQQTPGQGLQFLFEYFSETQRNKGNFPGRFSGRQFSNSRSEMNVSTLELGDSALYLCASSQGQNYNEQFFGPGTRLTVL.

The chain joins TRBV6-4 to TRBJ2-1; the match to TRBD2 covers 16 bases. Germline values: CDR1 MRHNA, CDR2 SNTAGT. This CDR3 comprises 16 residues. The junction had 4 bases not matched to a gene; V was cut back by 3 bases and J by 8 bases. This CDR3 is CASSDGTSGGADEQFF. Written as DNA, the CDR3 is TGTGCCAGCAGTGATGGGACTAGCGGGGGGGCCGATGAGCAGTTCTTC.

CDR3 nucleotides: TGCGCCAGCAGCTTGGCCCTAGGTGCAGATACGCAGTATTTT. This encodes CASSLALGADTQYF. This chain connects TRBV5-1 to TRBJ2-3; unclear D gene. The CDR3 has 14 residues. CDR1 SGHRS and CDR2 YFSETQ come from the germline V gene. The V end lost 0 bases, the J end lost 4 bases, and 9 bases lay between the germline ends.

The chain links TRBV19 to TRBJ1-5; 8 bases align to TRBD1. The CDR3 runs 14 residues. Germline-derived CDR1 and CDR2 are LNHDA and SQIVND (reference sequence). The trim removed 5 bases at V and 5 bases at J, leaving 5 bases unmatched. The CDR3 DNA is TGTGCCAGTAGTTCATACAGGGGGGATCAGCCCCAGCATTTT. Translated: CASSSYRGDQPQHF.